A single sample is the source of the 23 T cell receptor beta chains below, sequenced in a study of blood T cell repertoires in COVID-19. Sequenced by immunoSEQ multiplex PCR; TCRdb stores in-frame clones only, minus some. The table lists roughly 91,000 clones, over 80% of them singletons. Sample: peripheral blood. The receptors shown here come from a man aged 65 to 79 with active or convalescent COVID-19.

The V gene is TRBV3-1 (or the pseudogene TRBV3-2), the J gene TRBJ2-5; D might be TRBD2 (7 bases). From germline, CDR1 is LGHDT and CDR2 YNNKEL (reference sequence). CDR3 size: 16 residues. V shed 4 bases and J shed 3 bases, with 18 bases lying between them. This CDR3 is CASSLLVAGAKETQYF. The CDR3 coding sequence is TGTGCCAGCAGCCTCCTCGTCGCGGGGGCCAAAGAGACCCAGTACTTC.

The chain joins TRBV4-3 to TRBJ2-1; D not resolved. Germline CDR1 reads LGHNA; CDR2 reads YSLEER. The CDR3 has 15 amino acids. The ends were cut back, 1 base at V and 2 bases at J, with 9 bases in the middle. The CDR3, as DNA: TGCGCCAGCAGCCAAGTCGGGTCCCCCTACAATGAGCAGTTCTTC. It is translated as CASSQVGSPYNEQFF.

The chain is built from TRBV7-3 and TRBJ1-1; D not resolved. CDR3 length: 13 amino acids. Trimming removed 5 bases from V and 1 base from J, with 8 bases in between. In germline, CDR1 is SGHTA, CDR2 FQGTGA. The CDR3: CASSLLQNTEAFF. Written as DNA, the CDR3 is TGTGCCAGCAGCCTATTGCAGAACACTGAAGCTTTCTTT.

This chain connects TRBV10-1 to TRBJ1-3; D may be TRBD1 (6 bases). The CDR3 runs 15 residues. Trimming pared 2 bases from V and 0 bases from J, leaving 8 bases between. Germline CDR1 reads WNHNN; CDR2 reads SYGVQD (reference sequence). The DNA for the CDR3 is TGCGCCAGCAGTGAGGCAGGGGTCTCTGGAAACACCATATATTTT. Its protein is CASSEAGVSGNTIYF.

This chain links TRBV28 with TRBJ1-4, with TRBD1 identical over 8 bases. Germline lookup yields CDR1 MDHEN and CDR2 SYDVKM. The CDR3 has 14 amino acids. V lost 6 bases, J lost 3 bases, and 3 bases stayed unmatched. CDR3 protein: CASRTGGSNEKLFF. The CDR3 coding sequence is TGTGCCAGCAGAACAGGGGGGTCTAATGAAAAACTGTTTTTT.

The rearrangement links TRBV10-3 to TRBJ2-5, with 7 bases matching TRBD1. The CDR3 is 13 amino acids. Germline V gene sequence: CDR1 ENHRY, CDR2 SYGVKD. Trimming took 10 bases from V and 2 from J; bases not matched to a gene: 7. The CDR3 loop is CATQRGQQETQYF. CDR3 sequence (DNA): TGTGCCACGCAAAGGGGACAGCAAGAGACCCAGTACTTC.

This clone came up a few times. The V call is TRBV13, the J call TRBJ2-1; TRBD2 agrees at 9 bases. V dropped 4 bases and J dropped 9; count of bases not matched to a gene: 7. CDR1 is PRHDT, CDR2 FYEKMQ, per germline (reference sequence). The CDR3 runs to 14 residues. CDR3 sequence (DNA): TGTGCCAGCAGCTGGTGGCTAGCGGGGCGTGAGCAGTTCTTC. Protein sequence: CASSWWLAGREQFF.

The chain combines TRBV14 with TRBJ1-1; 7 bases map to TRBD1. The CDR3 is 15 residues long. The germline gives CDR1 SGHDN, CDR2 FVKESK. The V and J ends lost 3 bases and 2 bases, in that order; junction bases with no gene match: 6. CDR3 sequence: CASSHLGTANTEAFF. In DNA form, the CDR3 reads TGTGCCAGCAGCCATCTCGGGACAGCCAACACTGAAGCTTTCTTT. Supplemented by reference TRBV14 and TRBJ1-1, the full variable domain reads EAGVTQFPSHSVIEKGQTVTLRCDPISGHDNLYWYRRVMGKEIKFLLHFVKESKQDESGMPNNRFLAERTGGTYSTLKVQPAELEDSGVYFCASSHLGTANTEAFFGQGTRLTVV.

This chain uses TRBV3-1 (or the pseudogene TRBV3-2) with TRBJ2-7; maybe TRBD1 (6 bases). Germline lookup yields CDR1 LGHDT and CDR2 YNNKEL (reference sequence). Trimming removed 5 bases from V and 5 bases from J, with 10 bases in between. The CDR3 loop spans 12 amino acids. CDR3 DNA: TGTGCCAGCAGCAAGGGGGAAAACGAGCAGTACTTC. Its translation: CASSKGENEQYF.

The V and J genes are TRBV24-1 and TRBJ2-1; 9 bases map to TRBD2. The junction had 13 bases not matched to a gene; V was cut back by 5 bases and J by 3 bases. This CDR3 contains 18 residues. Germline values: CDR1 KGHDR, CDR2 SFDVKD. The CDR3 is CATSGNSGGIHGYNEQFF. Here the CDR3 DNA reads TGTGCCACCAGTGGGAATAGCGGGGGAATTCACGGCTACAATGAGCAGTTCTTC.

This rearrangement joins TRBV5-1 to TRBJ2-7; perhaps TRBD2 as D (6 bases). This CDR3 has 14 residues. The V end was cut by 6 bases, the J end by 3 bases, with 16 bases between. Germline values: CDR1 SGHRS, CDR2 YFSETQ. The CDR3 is CASTPGDGYYEQYF. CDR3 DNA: TGCGCCAGCACCCCGGGGGACGGATACTACGAGCAGTACTTC.

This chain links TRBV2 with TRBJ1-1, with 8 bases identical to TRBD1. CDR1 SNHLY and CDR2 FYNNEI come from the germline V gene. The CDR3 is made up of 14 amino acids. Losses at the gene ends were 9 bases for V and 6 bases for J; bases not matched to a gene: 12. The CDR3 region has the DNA TGTGCCAGTAGCATTGACAGGGGAATCGCTGAAGCTTTCTTT. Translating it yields CASSIDRGIAEAFF.

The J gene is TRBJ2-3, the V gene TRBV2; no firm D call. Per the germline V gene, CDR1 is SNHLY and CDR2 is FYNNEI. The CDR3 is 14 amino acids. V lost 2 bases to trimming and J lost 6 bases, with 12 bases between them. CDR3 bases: TGTGCCAGCAGTGAATTGAACCCCCAGGATACGCAGTATTTT. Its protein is CASSELNPQDTQYF.

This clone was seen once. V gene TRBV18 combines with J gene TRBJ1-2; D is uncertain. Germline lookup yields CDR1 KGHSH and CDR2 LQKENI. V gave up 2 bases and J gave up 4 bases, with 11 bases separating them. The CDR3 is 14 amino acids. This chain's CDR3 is CASSPAVQLYGYTF. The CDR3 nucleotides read TGTGCCAGCTCACCAGCAGTACAGCTCTATGGCTACACCTTC. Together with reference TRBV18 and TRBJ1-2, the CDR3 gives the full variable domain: NAGVMQNPRHLVRRRGQEARLRCSPMKGHSHVYWYRQLPEEGLKFMVYLQKENIIDESGMPKERFSAEFPKEGPSILRIQQVVRGDSAAYFCASSPAVQLYGYTFGSGTRLTVV.

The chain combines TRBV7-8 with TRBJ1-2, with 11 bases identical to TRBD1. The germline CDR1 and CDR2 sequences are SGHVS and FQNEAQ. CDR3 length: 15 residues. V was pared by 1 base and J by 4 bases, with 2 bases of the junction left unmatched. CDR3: CASSLGTGGSYGYTF. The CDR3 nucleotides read TGTGCCAGCAGCTTAGGGACAGGGGGCAGCTATGGCTACACCTTC.

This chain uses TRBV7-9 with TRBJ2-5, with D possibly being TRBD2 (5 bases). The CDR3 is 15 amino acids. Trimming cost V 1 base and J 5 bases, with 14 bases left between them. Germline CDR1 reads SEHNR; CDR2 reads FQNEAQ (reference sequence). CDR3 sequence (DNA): TGTGCCAGCAGCTTAGGCCAGCTCGGCGGGGAGACCCAGTACTTC. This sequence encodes CASSLGQLGGETQYF.

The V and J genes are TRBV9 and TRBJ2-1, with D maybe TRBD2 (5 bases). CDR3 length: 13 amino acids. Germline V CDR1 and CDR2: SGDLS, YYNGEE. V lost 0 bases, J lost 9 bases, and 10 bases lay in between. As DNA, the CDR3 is TGTGCCAGCAGCGTAGGGTGGACTTCTGAGCAGTTCTTC. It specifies CASSVGWTSEQFF. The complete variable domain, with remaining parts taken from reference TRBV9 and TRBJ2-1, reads DSGVTQTPKHLITATGQRVTLRCSPRSGDLSVYWYQQSLDQGLQFLIQYYNGEERAKGNILERFSAQQFPDLHSELNLSSLELGDSALYFCASSVGWTSEQFFGPGTRLTVL.

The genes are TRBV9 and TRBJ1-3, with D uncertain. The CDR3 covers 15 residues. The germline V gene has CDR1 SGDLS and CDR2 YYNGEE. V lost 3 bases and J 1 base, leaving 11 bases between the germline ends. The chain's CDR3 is CASSARGGSGNTIYF. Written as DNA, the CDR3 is TGTGCCAGCAGCGCTAGAGGAGGTTCTGGAAACACCATATATTTT. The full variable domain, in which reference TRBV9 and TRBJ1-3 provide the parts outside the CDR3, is DSGVTQTPKHLITATGQRVTLRCSPRSGDLSVYWYQQSLDQGLQFLIQYYNGEERAKGNILERFSAQQFPDLHSELNLSSLELGDSALYFCASSARGGSGNTIYFGEGSWLTVV.

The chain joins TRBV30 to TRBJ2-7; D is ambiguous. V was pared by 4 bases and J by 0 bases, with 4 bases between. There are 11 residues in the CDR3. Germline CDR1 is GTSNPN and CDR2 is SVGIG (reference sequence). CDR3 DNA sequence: TGTGCCTGGAAGAGCTCCTACGAGCAGTACTTC. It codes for CAWKSSYEQYF.

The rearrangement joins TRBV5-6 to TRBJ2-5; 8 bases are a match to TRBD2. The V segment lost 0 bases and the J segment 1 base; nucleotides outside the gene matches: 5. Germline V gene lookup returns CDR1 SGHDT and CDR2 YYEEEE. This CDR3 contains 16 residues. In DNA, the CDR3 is TGTGCCAGCAGCTTGGCGGGGCGGGGGGTCCAAGAGACCCAGTACTTC. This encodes CASSLAGRGVQETQYF.

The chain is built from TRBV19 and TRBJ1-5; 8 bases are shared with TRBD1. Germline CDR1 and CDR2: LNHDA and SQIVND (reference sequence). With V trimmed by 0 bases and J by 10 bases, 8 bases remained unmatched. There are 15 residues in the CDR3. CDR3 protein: CASSIDEAGGRPQHF. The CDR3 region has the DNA TGTGCCAGTAGTATAGATGAGGCAGGGGGCAGACCCCAGCATTTT.

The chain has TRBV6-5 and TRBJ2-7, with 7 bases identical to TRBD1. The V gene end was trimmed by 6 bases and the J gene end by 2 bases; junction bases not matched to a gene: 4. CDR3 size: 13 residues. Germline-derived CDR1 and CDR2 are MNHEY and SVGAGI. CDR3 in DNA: TGTGCCAGCAGCCGGACAGGCCCCTACGAGCAGTACTTC. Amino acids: CASSRTGPYEQYF.

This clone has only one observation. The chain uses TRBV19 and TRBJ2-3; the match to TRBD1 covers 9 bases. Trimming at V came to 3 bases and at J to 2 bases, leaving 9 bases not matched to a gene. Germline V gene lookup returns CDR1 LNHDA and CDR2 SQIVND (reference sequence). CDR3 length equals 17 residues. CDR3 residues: CASSIRPGQGSTDTQYF. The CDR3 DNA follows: TGTGCCAGTAGTATCAGACCGGGACAGGGTTCCACAGATACGCAGTATTTT.